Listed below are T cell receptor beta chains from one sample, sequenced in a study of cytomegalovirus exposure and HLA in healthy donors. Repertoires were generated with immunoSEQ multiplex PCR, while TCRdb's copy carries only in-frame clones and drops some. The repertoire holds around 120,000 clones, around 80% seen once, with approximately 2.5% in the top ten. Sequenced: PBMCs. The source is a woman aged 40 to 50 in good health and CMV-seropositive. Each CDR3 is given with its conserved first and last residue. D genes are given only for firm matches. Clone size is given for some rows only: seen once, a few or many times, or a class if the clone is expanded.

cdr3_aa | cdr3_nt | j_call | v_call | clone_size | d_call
CASSVAGQDYQPQHF | TGTGCCAGCAGCGTAGCCGGACAGGACTATCAGCCCCAGCATTTT | TRBJ1-5 | TRBV9 | . | TRBD1
CASSGGGRVYGYTF | TGTGCCAGCAGCGGAGGAGGGAGGGTTTATGGCTACACCTTC | TRBJ1-2 | TRBV9 | . | .
CASSLGWGRNTGELFF | TGTGCCAGCAGTCTAGGGTGGGGCCGGAACACCGGGGAGCTGTTTTTT | TRBJ2-2 | TRBV7-8 | once | .
CASSPTGRTGEQYF | TGTGCCAGCAGCCCAACAGGGAGAACTGGCGAGCAGTACTTC | TRBJ2-7 | TRBV11-3 | . | .
CASSIGHQNTEAFF | TGTGCCAGCAGCATCGGACACCAGAACACTGAAGCTTTCTTT | TRBJ1-1 | TRBV5-6 | . | .
CACRLAGALDEQFF | TGTGCCTGCAGACTAGCGGGAGCTTTGGATGAGCAGTTCTTC | TRBJ2-1 | TRBV30 | . | TRBD2
CASSFITQGSTEAFF | TGTGCCAGCAGCTTTATAACGCAGGGAAGCACTGAAGCTTTCTTT | TRBJ1-1 | TRBV5-5 | . | .
CASSSGQVINEKLFF | TGTGCCAGCAGCTCGGGACAGGTTATAAATGAAAAACTGTTTTTT | TRBJ1-4 | TRBV7-9 | . | TRBD1
CASSQLPNSETSEQYF | TGCGCCAGCAGCCAGCTCCCCAACAGTGAGACCAGCGAGCAGTACTTC | TRBJ2-7 | TRBV4-1 | . | .
CASTGQASYEQYF | TGTGCCAGTACGGGACAGGCTTCCTACGAGCAGTACTTC | TRBJ2-7 | TRBV2 | . | TRBD1
CASSSSTKETQYF | TGTGCCAGCAGCTCCAGTACAAAAGAGACCCAGTACTTC | TRBJ2-5 | TRBV7-9 | . | .
CSASKREEAFF | TGCAGTGCTAGTAAAAGGGAGGAAGCTTTCTTT | TRBJ1-1 | TRBV20-1 | . | .
CASSLTGGASGRYEQYF | TGCGCCAGCAGCTTAACCGGGGGGGCTAGCGGGAGGTACGAGCAGTACTTC | TRBJ2-7 | TRBV5-1 | few | TRBD2
CASSPDGQVTTGELFF | TGTGCCAGCAGCCCTGACGGACAGGTCACTACCGGGGAGCTGTTTTTT | TRBJ2-2 | TRBV27 | . | TRBD1
CASSPDSNEQFF | TGTGCCAGCAGCCCGGACAGCAATGAGCAGTTCTTC | TRBJ2-1 | TRBV7-3 | . | .
CASSQDRGVEGNTEAFF | TGTGCCAGCAGCCAAGACAGGGGCGTTGAAGGGAACACTGAAGCTTTCTTT | TRBJ1-1 | TRBV7-8 | once | TRBD1
CAFDRGSSEKLFF | TGTGCCTTCGACAGGGGATCGAGTGAAAAACTGTTTTTT | TRBJ1-4 | TRBV30 | . | TRBD1
CASTLSALAGETQYF | TGTGCCAGCACCCTTAGCGCCCTAGCGGGAGAGACCCAGTACTTC | TRBJ2-5 | TRBV7-2 | . | TRBD2
CATSRELRAADTQYF | TGTGCCACCAGCAGAGAACTCAGGGCTGCAGATACGCAGTATTTT | TRBJ2-3 | TRBV15 | few | .
CATSREGTGYEQYF | TGTGCCACCAGCAGAGAAGGGACAGGCTACGAGCAGTACTTC | TRBJ2-7 | TRBV15 | . | TRBD1
CASSVVGQGATEAFF | TGTGCCAGCAGCGTAGTGGGACAGGGGGCAACTGAAGCTTTCTTT | TRBJ1-1 | TRBV9 | . | TRBD1
CSVVTSGRADTQYF | TGCAGCGTTGTTACTAGCGGGAGGGCAGATACGCAGTATTTT | TRBJ2-3 | TRBV29-1 | . | TRBD2